The text below deals with one TCR beta chain. Antigen unknown. The V segment lost 6 bases and the J segment 2 bases; nucleotides outside the gene matches: 6. The CDR3 sequence is 16 residues long. CDR1 and CDR2 from the germline V gene are LNHDA and SQIVND (reference sequence). The data belong to a study of somatic mutations in cytotoxic T cells in rheumatoid arthritis. Study as a whole: After diagnosis, patient blood (30 ml EDTA) was drawn right away, before any treatment was given.

Broader study findings: CD8+ T cells showed clonality that did not differ significantly between patients with rheumatoid arthritis and age-matched healthy controls.

Isolating CD4+ and CD8+ cells involved positive magnetic bead selection on an AutoMACS. Their purity was then checked by flow cytometry. Data came from immunoSEQ multiplex PCR; TCRdb stores just in-frame clones and leaves some out. The data show 20,000 or so clones, with over 75% seen just once and about an eighth held by the top ten. The sample was CD8+ T cells sorted from blood. The chain has TRBV19 and TRBJ2-5; 13 bases align to TRBD2. The receptor comes from an adult with rheumatoid arthritis. In nucleotides, the CDR3 is TGTGCCAGTAGAAAACTAGCGGGGGGGCAGCAAGAGACCCAGTACTTC. Its translation is CASRKLAGGQQETQYF.